Below, 15 T cell receptor beta chains from the same sample are listed, as sequenced in a study of CD8 T cells in ankylosing spondylitis. TCRdb re-called the 5' RACE reads with MiXCR, one entry per CDR3 protein. The sample has 220,000 or so distinct CDR3 sequences, about 10% seen once. The source material was blood, either unsorted or a sorted T cell fraction (not recorded which). All receptors derive from a male donor with ankylosing spondylitis or in good health (not recorded which).

This clonotype showed up many times. The V call is TRBV3-1, the J call TRBJ2-1, with a tentative D call TRBD1 (5 bases). This CDR3 comprises 14 residues. The germline gives CDR1 LGHDT, CDR2 YNNKEL (reference sequence). V lost 2 bases to trimming and J lost 2 bases, with 7 bases between them. CDR3 in amino acids: CASSQQGAYNEQFF. CDR3 DNA sequence: TGTGCCAGCAGCCAACAGGGTGCCTACAATGAGCAGTTCTTC.

In its sample, this clonotype was seen a few times. This sequence joins TRBV15 and TRBJ1-4, with 8 bases matching TRBD1. Germline CDR1 reads LNHNV; CDR2 reads YYDKDF (reference sequence). V was clipped by 6 bases and J by 7 bases; unmatched bases: 13. The CDR3 loop spans 16 amino acids. CDR3 loop: CATRHPQGQGPEKLFF. The CDR3 nucleotides are TGTGCCACCAGACATCCCCAAGGACAGGGACCTGAAAAACTGTTTTTT.

This clonotype was observed at least ten times. This chain joins TRBV12-3 or TRBV12-4 and TRBJ1-4; 8 bases fit TRBD1. With V trimmed by 7 bases and J by 7 bases, 5 bases remained unmatched. The CDR3 is made up of 13 amino acids. CDR3 in amino acids: CASTGQVAEKLFF. The CDR3, as DNA: TGTGCCAGCACGGGACAGGTCGCTGAAAAACTGTTTTTT.

This clonotype was counted at least ten times. The CDR3 region has the DNA TGCGCCAGCAGACAAAACGTGGATACGCAGTATTTT. The encoded protein is CASRQNVDTQYF. J is TRBJ2-3 and V is TRBV10-2; unclear D gene. This CDR3 spans 12 amino acids. Germline V gene lookup returns CDR1 WSHSY and CDR2 SAAADI. Trimming removed 6 bases at V and 6 bases at J, with 10 bases between.

The genes are TRBV20-1 and TRBJ2-7, with D tentatively TRBD1 (6 bases). Germline V gene lookup returns CDR1 DFQATT and CDR2 SNEGSKA (reference sequence). The length of the CDR3 is 15 residues. V was cut by 0 bases and J by 0 bases, with 12 bases left in between. CDR3 nucleotides: TGCAGTGCTAGAGACCCAGGGGCCCACTCCTACGAGCAGTACTTC. It specifies CSARDPGAHSYEQYF.

The chain links TRBV5-4 to TRBJ2-1; D is unresolved. V lost 0 bases to trimming and J lost 7 bases, with 8 bases between them. From germline, CDR1 is SGHNT and CDR2 YYREEE (reference sequence). The CDR3 has 13 residues. This CDR3 reads CASSLEDENEQFF. In DNA, the CDR3 is TGTGCCAGCAGCTTGGAGGACGAAAATGAGCAGTTCTTC.

This clonotype was detected ten times or more. This chain links TRBV7-3 with TRBJ2-3; D tentatively fits TRBD1 or TRBD2 (6 bases each). CDR1 is SGHTA, CDR2 FQGTGA, per germline. V gave up 2 bases and J gave up 10 bases, with 19 bases separating them. There are 15 residues in the CDR3. DNA of the CDR3: TGTGCCAGCAGCTTAGGGGGTGGGGGGCCCCGTCCGCAGTATTTT. Protein sequence: CASSLGGGGPRPQYF. Drawing the rest from reference TRBV7-3 and TRBJ2-3, the complete variable domain is GAGVSQTPSNKVTEKGKYVELRCDPISGHTALYWYRQSLGQGPEFLIYFQGTGAADDSGLPNDRFFAVRPEGSVSTLKIQRTERGDSAVYLCASSLGGGGPRPQYFGPGTRLTVL.

This clonotype was seen a handful of times. This chain uses TRBV24-1 with TRBJ2-5; 11 bases are shared with TRBD2. The ends lost 2 bases at V and 3 bases at J; junction bases unmatched: 7. Per germline, CDR1 KGHDR and CDR2 SFDVKD. This CDR3 comprises 17 residues. The CDR3 DNA follows: TGTGCCACCAGTGATTCGGCTAGCGGGGGGCTGGAAGAGACCCAGTACTTC. It translates to CATSDSASGGLEETQYF.

V and J are TRBV19 and TRBJ2-7, with 11 bases matching TRBD1. This CDR3 has 15 amino acids. V trimming: 5 bases; J trimming: 1 base; junction bases outside the gene matches: 4. Germline V CDR1 and CDR2: LNHDA, SQIVND (reference sequence). The CDR3 reads CASSLDRGPSYEQYF. For the CDR3, the DNA is TGTGCCAGTAGTTTGGACAGGGGGCCTTCCTACGAGCAGTACTTC.

This clonotype was picked up many times. The chain joins TRBV15 to TRBJ2-1, with D possibly being TRBD2 (5 bases). Germline V gene data show CDR1 as LNHNV and CDR2 as YYDKDF (reference sequence). The CDR3 contains 13 residues. The V end lost 5 bases, the J end lost 8 bases, and 13 bases lay between the germline ends. CDR3 DNA sequence: TGTGCCACCAGCGGTCTAGCTACGGATGAGCAGTTCTTC. It translates to CATSGLATDEQFF.

The CDR3 protein is CSARKDRGGQETQYF. DNA for the CDR3: TGCAGTGCTAGGAAAGACAGGGGAGGCCAAGAGACCCAGTACTTC. V is TRBV20-1 and J is TRBJ2-5; 8 bases line up with TRBD1. The V segment lost 3 bases and the J segment 1 base; nucleotides outside the gene matches: 7. Germline assignment: CDR1 DFQATT and CDR2 SNEGSKA (reference sequence). CDR3 length: 15 residues.

Turning to this clonotype: This may come from a read error, since a much larger clone is one base off. CDR3 residues: CASHVELGNTIYF. As DNA, the CDR3 is TGTGCCAGCCATGTAGAACTTGGAAACACCATATATTTT. The V gene is TRBV11-1, the J gene TRBJ1-3, with D hard to call. Trimming cost V 8 bases and J 3 bases, with 11 bases left between them. Per germline, CDR1 SGHAT and CDR2 FQDESV (reference sequence). The CDR3 sequence is 13 residues long.

This sequence joins TRBV7-6 and TRBJ2-5; 8 bases agree with TRBD2. The V segment lost 10 bases and the J segment 5 bases; nucleotides outside the gene matches: 9. This CDR3 contains 13 residues. Germline V gene lookup returns CDR1 SGHVS and CDR2 FNYEAQ. The CDR3 spells CAIRETSAETQYF. CDR3 in DNA: TGTGCCATCCGCGAGACTAGCGCGGAGACCCAGTACTTC.

Many counts were recorded for this clonotype. The chain is built from TRBV5-1 and TRBJ2-1, with a possible D match to TRBD2 (6 bases). V was shortened by 3 bases and J by 7 bases, with 20 bases between the two germline ends. Germline-derived CDR1 and CDR2 are SGHRS and YFSETQ. This CDR3 spans 16 amino acids. The CDR3 is CASSSLLEGRGNEQFF. Written as DNA, the CDR3 is TGCGCCAGCAGCTCGCTTCTTGAGGGCCGGGGGAATGAGCAGTTCTTC.

At least ten counts were recorded for this clonotype. This chain links TRBV7-2 with TRBJ1-1, with D unclear. Germline CDR1 is SGHTA and CDR2 is FQGNSA. Trimming took 3 bases from V and 1 from J, leaving 9 bases between them. CDR3 length: 14 amino acids. DNA of the CDR3: TGTGCCAGCAGCTTGTCACGGACGAACACTGAAGCTTTCTTT. Translation: CASSLSRTNTEAFF.